A selection of T cell receptor beta chains follows, all from one sample in a study of T cell responses to AZD1222 COVID-19 vaccine. Sequencing used immunoSEQ multiplex PCR; TCRdb keeps in-frame clones, though not all of them. The sample consists of about 89,000 clones, around 84% of them appearing once. Here the sequenced sample was peripheral blood, taken 28 days after the second AZD1222 dose. The receptors here all came from an adult who received the AZD1222 COVID-19 vaccine. CDR3s include the opening cysteine and the closing phenylalanine or tryptophan. The order of the fields is V gene, J gene, clone size, D gene, CDR3 protein. A D gene is named only where the DNA matches it firmly. The size entry is marked missing in some rows and otherwise reads once, few, many or a size class.

TRBV5-1	TRBJ1-2	-	-	CASSLPGKLGYTF
TRBV5-1	TRBJ2-2	-	-	CASSSSRGVGLHGELFF
TRBV24-1	TRBJ2-1	-	TRBD2	CATSDRGLERENRDEQFF
TRBV4-2	TRBJ1-3	-	-	CASSQDRGAGNTIYF
TRBV28	TRBJ1-2	-	-	CASTLGGGPYGYTF
TRBV4-1	TRBJ2-3	-	-	CASSQGGAGRTDTQYF
TRBV4-2	TRBJ2-3	-	TRBD2	CASSQDLSTSGEVDTQYF
TRBV7-9	TRBJ1-2	-	-	CASSSLNGYTF
TRBV7-3	TRBJ2-1	-	TRBD2	CASSLQGGGSRNEQFF
TRBV5-7	TRBJ1-2	-	-	CARTKLGFSTF
TRBV6-5	TRBJ2-5	-	TRBD2	CASSSGLAGQETQYF
TRBV7-2	TRBJ1-3	-	-	CASSLAPFGNTIYF
TRBV7-9	TRBJ2-4	-	-	CASSSPLDKNIQYF
TRBV18	TRBJ2-1	-	-	CASSSVSSYNEQFF
TRBV19	TRBJ2-5	-	TRBD2	CASSSLAGSGLTQYF
TRBV5-6	TRBJ2-7	-	-	CASSLAGKVEQYF
TRBV18	TRBJ2-1	-	TRBD2	CASSGGTSGLLYNEQFF
TRBV7-2	TRBJ1-2	-	-	CASSPRAGTLRGYTF
TRBV5-1	TRBJ2-7	-	TRBD1	CASSLQGNEQYF
TRBV19	TRBJ2-5	once	TRBD2	CASSMGLAGRETQYF
TRBV5-1	TRBJ2-7	-	TRBD2	CASSPSGTSGRRDEQYF
TRBV5-1	TRBJ2-7	-	TRBD2	CASSFQGPPGGYEQYF
TRBV7-9	TRBJ2-5	-	TRBD1	CASSPRGQETQYF
TRBV28	TRBJ1-5	-	-	CASSLSGGPQHF
TRBV12-3/TRBV12-4	TRBJ1-1	-	-	CASSSGSGWAFF
TRBV12-3/TRBV12-4	TRBJ1-5	-	-	CASSFGDQPQHF
TRBV15	TRBJ2-1	-	TRBD1	CATSARQGAGGRVYYNEQFF
TRBV28	TRBJ1-2	-	-	CASSSGNYGYTF
TRBV19	TRBJ1-1	-	-	CASRVTTGSENTEAFF